The 30 T cell receptor beta chains below were found in one sample sequenced in a study of shared T cell receptors in the human thymus. Here immunoSEQ multiplex PCR was the method, and the copy in TCRdb shows in-frame clones only, minus some. There are 500,000 to 750,000 clones in the sample; around 87% occur only once, and around 0.0099% lies in the top ten. The same sample was also studied in work on human thymus T cells.

Sequencing was carried out using thymocytes. These receptors all come from a boy younger than two with a congenital heart defect.

This sequence joins TRBV7-2 and TRBJ2-6; D might be TRBD2 (6 bases). The CDR3 covers 14 residues. V was clipped by 5 bases and J by 4 bases, with 9 bases between them. The germline V gene has CDR1 SGHTA and CDR2 FQGNSA. The CDR3 DNA sequence: TGTGCCAGCAGCCCACGGGGGGGGGCCAACGTCCTGACTTTC. Its protein product is CASSPRGGANVLTF. Complete variable domain (other parts from reference TRBV7-2 and TRBJ2-6): GAGVSQSPSNKVTEKGKDVELRCDPISGHTALYWYRQSLGQGLEFLIYFQGNSAPDKSGLPSDRFSAERTGGSVSTLTIQRTQQEDSAVYLCASSPRGGANVLTFGAGSRLTVL.

On this clone: The sample carries other DNA sequences with the same CDR3. The V and J genes are TRBV7-9 and TRBJ2-7; 7 bases are a match to TRBD1. Trimming cost V 5 bases and J 2 bases; bases outside gene matches: 6. The CDR3 extends over 14 amino acids. Germline CDR1 SEHNR, CDR2 FQNEAQ (reference sequence). The CDR3 DNA is TGTGCCAGCAGCCAGCGACAGGGCGCCTACGAGCAGTACTTC. As protein: CASSQRQGAYEQYF.

J is TRBJ1-1 and V is TRBV5-8; TRBD1 aligns across 12 bases. The V segment lost 3 bases and the J segment 1 base; nucleotides outside the gene matches: 10. Germline V gives CDR1 SGHTS, CDR2 YDEGEE. The CDR3 has 18 amino acids. The CDR3 is CASSYSGTGGTPNTEAFF. The CDR3 DNA is TGTGCCAGCAGCTACTCCGGGACAGGGGGCACACCGAACACTGAAGCTTTCTTT.

The chain is built from TRBV6-5 and TRBJ1-2; the D gene is possibly TRBD1 (6 bases). In germline, CDR1 is MNHEY, CDR2 SVGAGI. V was trimmed by 2 bases and J by 7 bases, leaving 14 bases between them. This CDR3 is built from 14 residues. In DNA form, the CDR3 reads TGTGCCAGCAGTTACAGCCGGGTAGGGGGTGGCTACACCTTC. It translates to CASSYSRVGGGYTF.

The J gene is TRBJ2-7, the V gene TRBV5-1; TRBD2 matches 14 bases. Germline values: CDR1 SGHRS, CDR2 YFSETQ. The length of the CDR3 is 20 residues. V lost 4 bases to trimming and J lost 0 bases; unmatched junction nucleotides: 15. DNA of the CDR3: TGCGCCAGCAGCCGACCTAGCCTCAGACTAGCGGGAGGGGGCTCCTACGAGCAGTACTTC. This sequence encodes CASSRPSLRLAGGGSYEQYF.

V and J are TRBV10-2 and TRBJ1-1; 8 nucleotides match TRBD1. The CDR3 contains 13 residues. The junction had 8 bases not matched to a gene; V was cut back by 8 bases and J by 6 bases. CDR1 is WSHSY and CDR2 is SAAADI in the germline V gene. DNA of the CDR3: TGCGCCAGCGCTAACAGGGGGGGGCCTGAAGCTTTCTTT. Its protein product is CASANRGGPEAFF.

The chain joins TRBV4-1 to TRBJ2-1; 10 positions agree with TRBD2. Germline V lookup: CDR1 MGHRA, CDR2 YSYEKL. The J segment lost 9 bases and the V segment lost 0 bases, leaving 14 bases of the junction unmatched. The CDR3 length is 18 residues. CDR3 amino acids: CASSQDPGDSSGGGEQFF. In nucleotides, the CDR3 is TGCGCCAGCAGCCAAGACCCTGGCGATTCTAGCGGGGGCGGTGAGCAGTTCTTC.

The rearrangement links TRBV18 to TRBJ2-7; TRBD1 matches 9 bases. The CDR3 totals 14 residues. The ends lost 3 bases at V and 4 bases at J; junction bases unmatched: 4. Germline V gene data show CDR1 as KGHSH and CDR2 as LQKENI. CDR3 residues: CASSPGGQGYEQYF. The CDR3 coding sequence is TGTGCCAGCTCACCCGGGGGACAGGGTTACGAGCAGTACTTC.

The V gene is TRBV14, the J gene TRBJ1-3; no clear D gene. Germline assignment: CDR1 SGHDN and CDR2 FVKESK. Trimming left V 4 bases short and J 8 bases short, with 6 bases between. The CDR3 consists of 11 residues. The CDR3 sequence is CASSLRDTIYF. The CDR3 coding sequence is TGTGCCAGCAGCCTCCGGGACACCATATATTTT.

The gene calls are TRBV5-1 and TRBJ2-2, with D maybe TRBD2 (6 bases). The ends were cut back, 4 bases at V and 4 bases at J, with 20 bases in the middle. The germline V gene encodes CDR1 SGHRS and CDR2 YFSETQ. The CDR3 is 17 amino acids. The CDR3 here is CASSLTSWRVSTGELFF. CDR3 nucleotide sequence: TGCGCCAGCAGCCTTACCTCTTGGAGGGTGAGCACCGGGGAGCTGTTTTTT.

The chain carries TRBV7-9 and TRBJ1-5, with 7 bases identical to TRBD1. J lost 5 bases, V lost 1 base, and 2 bases had no gene match. CDR3 length: 14 amino acids. Germline CDR1 reads SEHNR; CDR2 reads FQNEAQ (reference sequence). The CDR3 DNA reads TGTGCCAGCAGCTTAGGACAGGGTGATCAGCCCCAGCATTTT. It codes for CASSLGQGDQPQHF. The full variable domain, in which reference TRBV7-9 and TRBJ1-5 provide the parts outside the CDR3, is DTGVSQNPRHKITKRGQNVTFRCDPISEHNRLYWYRQTLGQGPEFLTYFQNEAQLEKSRLLSDRFSAERPKGSFSTLEIQRTEQGDSAMYLCASSLGQGDQPQHFGDGTRLSIL.

The genes are TRBV18 and TRBJ2-7; perhaps TRBD1 as D (5 bases). The germline V gene encodes CDR1 KGHSH and CDR2 LQKENI. CDR3 length: 15 residues. Trimming took off 0 bases at V and 2 bases at J, with 11 bases between the two ends. CDR3 protein: CASSPPRGPTYEQYF. The CDR3 nucleotides are TGTGCCAGCTCACCACCAAGGGGCCCTACCTACGAGCAGTACTTC.

This sequence joins TRBV5-1 and TRBJ2-5; 13 bases agree with TRBD2. V was pared by 4 bases and J by 1 base, with 4 bases of the junction left unmatched. Per the germline V gene, CDR1 is SGHRS and CDR2 is YFSETQ. The CDR3 is made up of 16 amino acids. The CDR3, as DNA: TGCGCCAGCAGCGCTGGGACTAGCGGGATCCAAGAGACCCAGTACTTC. Its translation is CASSAGTSGIQETQYF.

Note on this clone: This sample also contains other DNA sequences that code for the same CDR3. This chain joins TRBV5-1 and TRBJ1-2, with D unresolved. The germline V gene has CDR1 SGHRS and CDR2 YFSETQ. The V gene lost 0 bases and the J gene lost 2 bases, with 5 bases spanning the gap. The CDR3 contains 13 residues. CDR3 sequence (DNA): TGCGCCAGCAGCTTGGGCGGAAACTATGGCTACACCTTC. Its protein is CASSLGGNYGYTF. The whole variable domain, filled in from reference TRBV5-1 and TRBJ1-2, reads KAGVTQTPRYLIKTRGQQVTLSCSPISGHRSVSWYQQTPGQGLQFLFEYFSETQRNKGNFPGRFSGRQFSNSRSEMNVSTLELGDSALYLCASSLGGNYGYTFGSGTRLTVV.

This chain links TRBV7-2 with TRBJ2-1; TRBD2 matches at 14 bases. CDR3 length equals 18 residues. The germline V gene has CDR1 SGHTA and CDR2 FQGNSA. With 4 bases clipped from V and 0 bases from J, the junction kept 5 bases outside the gene matches. The CDR3 DNA is TGTGCCAGCAGCTCAGGACTAGCGGGAGGCTACTCCTACAATGAGCAGTTCTTC. It specifies CASSSGLAGGYSYNEQFF.

This chain connects TRBV7-6 to TRBJ1-5, with D possibly TRBD1 on 5 matching bases. Looked up from germline, CDR1 is SGHVS and CDR2 is FNYEAQ. Trimming took 1 base from V and 1 from J, leaving 11 bases between them. There are 16 residues in the CDR3. In DNA, the CDR3 is TGTGCCAGCAGCTTAGAGGGGAGGAGGAGCAATCAGCCCCAGCATTTT. This encodes CASSLEGRRSNQPQHF.

The chain links TRBV28 to TRBJ2-7, with TRBD1 matching over 7 bases. V gave up 7 bases and J gave up 2 bases; unmatched junction bases: 8. This CDR3 is built from 14 residues. Germline V lookup: CDR1 MDHEN, CDR2 SYDVKM. The CDR3 here is CASTIDGTAYEQYF. Here the CDR3 DNA reads TGTGCCAGCACCATTGACGGGACAGCCTACGAGCAGTACTTC.

The gene calls are TRBV7-8 and TRBJ2-7, with D perhaps matching TRBD2 (6 bases). Trimming left V 4 bases short and J 3 bases short, with 13 bases between. The germline V gene encodes CDR1 SGHVS and CDR2 FQNEAQ. The CDR3 is 14 residues long. CDR3 in DNA: TGTGCCAGCAGCTCAGGGACTGGGCGCTACGAGCAGTACTTC. Protein sequence: CASSSGTGRYEQYF.

The V gene is TRBV28, the J gene TRBJ2-7; tentatively, D is TRBD1 (6 bases). From germline, CDR1 is MDHEN and CDR2 SYDVKM. The CDR3 is 15 amino acids. V gave up 3 bases and J gave up 3 bases, with 15 bases separating them. The CDR3 here is CASSLRGILYYEQYF. The DNA of the CDR3 is TGTGCCAGCAGTTTGAGGGGGATACTATACTACGAGCAGTACTTC. Full variable domain (missing parts from reference TRBV28 and TRBJ2-7): DVKVTQSSRYLVKRTGEKVFLECVQDMDHENMFWYRQDPGLGLRLIYFSYDVKMKEKGDIPEGYSVSREKKERFSLILESASTNQTSMYLCASSLRGILYYEQYFGPGTRLTVT.

The DNA for the CDR3 is TGTGCCTGGGCCGACCGTAGTAGGAGGAGGTCCCGACTATACAATGAGCAGTTCTTC. The encoded protein is CAWADRSRRRSRLYNEQFF. V is TRBV30 and J is TRBJ2-1; possible D gene TRBD2, 5 bases. The CDR3 is 19 residues long. Germline V lookup: CDR1 GTSNPN, CDR2 SVGIG (reference sequence). V was trimmed by 5 bases and J by 4 bases, leaving 30 bases between them. Full variable domain (missing parts from reference TRBV30 and TRBJ2-1): SQTIHQWPATLVQPVGSPLSLECTVEGTSNPNLYWYRQAAGRGLQLLFYSVGIGQISSEVPQNLSASRPQDRQFILSSKKLLLSDSGFYLCAWADRSRRRSRLYNEQFFGPGTRLTVL.

Points on this clone: This same CDR3 is encoded by further DNA sequences in the sample. The rearrangement links TRBV19 to TRBJ2-2; D gene unclear. Germline CDR1 is LNHDA and CDR2 is SQIVND (reference sequence). This CDR3 has 13 amino acids. The germline V and J ends were trimmed by 5 bases and 5 bases, with 9 bases remaining between them. The CDR3 loop reads CASSPRLTGELFF. In nucleotides, the CDR3 is TGTGCCAGTAGTCCCCGGTTGACCGGGGAGCTGTTTTTT.

A single count supports this clone. The CDR3 DNA reads as TGCGCCAGCCCATGGGACAGGGTAATTGACACCATATATTTT. Protein sequence: CASPWDRVIDTIYF. V usage is TRBV10-1 and J usage is TRBJ1-3; 9 positions agree with TRBD1. CDR1 WNHNN and CDR2 SYGVQD come from the germline V gene (reference sequence). This CDR3 has 14 amino acids. V lost 8 bases to trimming and J lost 8 bases; unmatched junction nucleotides: 10.

The chain uses TRBV4-3 and TRBJ1-4, with TRBD1 matching over 9 bases. Germline V gene data show CDR1 as LGHNA and CDR2 as YSLEER. J lost 8 bases, V lost 8 bases, and 18 bases had no gene match. This CDR3 has 17 residues. CDR3 sequence reads: CASRARRLGQGCEKLFF. CDR3 DNA sequence: TGCGCCAGCCGGGCACGAAGATTGGGACAGGGCTGCGAAAAACTGTTTTTT.

The chain uses TRBV27 and TRBJ1-2, with a weak D call TRBD1 (6 bases). The CDR3 runs 18 residues. CDR1 is MNHEY, CDR2 SMNVEV, per germline (reference sequence). V was cut by 2 bases and J by 11 bases, with 30 bases left in between. CDR3 sequence: CASSLGIPLETGPREYTF. For the CDR3, the DNA is TGTGCCAGCAGTTTAGGGATACCACTTGAAACAGGGCCTCGGGAATACACCTTC.

J is TRBJ2-1 and V is TRBV5-1; TRBD1 is a possible D gene (5 bases). Germline V gives CDR1 SGHRS, CDR2 YFSETQ. This CDR3 has 17 residues. Trimming removed 0 bases at V and 6 bases at J, with 19 bases between. The DNA of the CDR3 is TGCGCCAGCAGCTTGGTGGACGGCGGACACGACCTCAATGAGCAGTTCTTC. Its protein product is CASSLVDGGHDLNEQFF.

The J gene is TRBJ2-1, the V gene TRBV7-3, with a weak D call TRBD2 (5 bases). The V gene's germline CDR1 is SGHTA and CDR2 FQGTGA. The CDR3 loop spans 17 amino acids. V shed 0 bases and J shed 7 bases, with 19 bases lying between them. The CDR3 reads CASSLTPLGLAKNEQFF. CDR3 coding DNA: TGTGCCAGCAGCTTAACCCCCCTCGGCCTAGCCAAAAATGAGCAGTTCTTC.

In nucleotides, the CDR3 is TGCGCCAGCAGCCAAGTTGCAGACACTGGGGCCAACGTCCTGACTTTC. Amino acid sequence: CASSQVADTGANVLTF. The V call is TRBV4-3, the J call TRBJ2-6; no reliable D call. V was clipped by 1 base and J by 2 bases, with 9 bases between them. This CDR3 has 16 residues. The V gene's germline CDR1 is LGHNA and CDR2 YSLEER.

The chain uses TRBV27 and TRBJ2-3; 8 nucleotides agree with TRBD2. The V gene's germline CDR1 is MNHEY and CDR2 SMNVEV (reference sequence). V lost 5 bases and J lost 0; bases outside the gene matches: 4. The CDR3 runs 15 residues. The chain's CDR3 is CASSATSDSTDTQYF. The CDR3 nucleotides are TGTGCCAGCAGTGCGACTAGCGATAGCACAGATACGCAGTATTTT.

V usage is TRBV14 and J usage is TRBJ2-3; no definite D call. Germline V lookup: CDR1 SGHDN, CDR2 FVKESK. The CDR3 sequence is 14 residues long. Deletions cut 4 bases from V and 2 bases from J, with 10 bases between. The CDR3 sequence: CASSLNSNTDTQYF. As DNA, the CDR3 is TGTGCCAGCAGCCTAAACTCGAACACAGATACGCAGTATTTT.

V is TRBV5-6 and J is TRBJ2-1; 13 bases map to TRBD2. The trim removed 3 bases at V and 12 bases at J, leaving 9 bases unmatched. CDR1 SGHDT and CDR2 YYEEEE come from the germline V gene. The CDR3 is 15 residues long. The CDR3 bases are TGTGCCAGCAGCTACCGGACTAGCGGGGGCCCCGGGCAGTTCTTC. Residues: CASSYRTSGGPGQFF.